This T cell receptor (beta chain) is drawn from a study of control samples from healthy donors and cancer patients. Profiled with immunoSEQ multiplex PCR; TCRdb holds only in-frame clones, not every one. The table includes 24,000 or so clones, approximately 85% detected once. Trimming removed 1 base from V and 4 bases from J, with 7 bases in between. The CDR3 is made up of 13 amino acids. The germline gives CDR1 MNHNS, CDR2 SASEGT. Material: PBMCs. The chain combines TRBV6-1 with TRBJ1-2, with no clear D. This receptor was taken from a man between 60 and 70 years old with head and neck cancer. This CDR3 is CASSEGFSYGYTF. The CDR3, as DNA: TGTGCCAGCAGTGAAGGGTTCAGCTATGGCTACACCTTC.